This TCR beta chain was sequenced for a study of response to subunit inactivated influenza vaccine. TCRdb re-called the RT-PCR reads with MiXCR, one entry per CDR3 protein. The sample yields hundreds of thousands of distinct CDR3 sequences, 11% seen once. Losses at the gene ends were 6 bases for V and 3 bases for J; bases not matched to a gene: 9. This CDR3 spans 15 amino acids. Germline V lookup: CDR1 MNHEY, CDR2 SVGEGT. The same sample was also studied in work on T cells expressing NK-cell markers. That source adds: As the method of synthesis, 5'RACE template switching with UMIs yielded TCR beta cDNA. The study sequenced eight donors, seven HCMV-seropositive and one seronegative. In several donors, these clonotypes also led the CD3+CD56-NKG2C+ fraction.

This TCR derives from a man aged 50-59 years who received an inactivated influenza vaccine. This sequence joins TRBV6-2 or TRBV6-3 and TRBJ2-3; TRBD1 agrees at 7 bases. The material was PBMCs from blood, obtained on the day of vaccination. The CDR3 DNA reads as TGTGCCAGCAGAAGGGGCAGGGGGAAGACAGATACGCAGTATTTT. Translation: CASRRGRGKTDTQYF.